The 16 T cell receptor beta chains given below trace back to one sample, sequenced in a study of graft-versus-host responses after intestinal transplantation. These receptors' antigens are unknown. Profiled with immunoSEQ multiplex PCR; TCRdb holds only in-frame clones, not every one. Of 85,000 to 95,000 clones listed, 85% to 95% are singletons. The material was unstimulated CD8+ T cells sorted from spleen or lymph node cells, obtained before intestinal transplant. The receptors originated from a human donor who received an intestinal transplant.

The chain uses TRBV7-9 and TRBJ2-7, with 7 bases identical to TRBD2. V was pared by 5 bases and J by 7 bases, with 5 bases of the junction left unmatched. The V gene's germline CDR1 is SEHNR and CDR2 FQNEAQ (reference sequence). CDR3 size: 12 residues. The CDR3: CASSPAGWEQYF. The CDR3 DNA is TGTGCCAGCAGCCCAGCGGGGTGGGAGCAGTACTTC.

V and J are TRBV29-1 and TRBJ2-5; D unclear. The CDR3 totals 10 residues. V dropped 0 bases and J dropped 12 bases, with 8 bases sitting between them. Germline CDR1 SQVTM, CDR2 ANQGSEA. The CDR3: CSVEDEPEYF. The DNA of the CDR3 is TGCAGCGTTGAAGATGAACCGGAGTACTTC.

The rearrangement uses TRBV10-3 and TRBJ2-7; the D gene is possibly TRBD1 (7 bases). The V end was cut by 6 bases, the J end by 3 bases, with 18 bases between. CDR3 length equals 15 residues. Germline CDR1 is ENHRY and CDR2 is SYGVKD. CDR3 sequence reads: CAIRGQGDSHYEQYF. As DNA, the CDR3 is TGTGCCATCAGGGGGCAGGGGGACTCGCACTACGAGCAGTACTTC.

This rearrangement joins TRBV7-9 to TRBJ1-1; D not certain. In germline, CDR1 is SEHNR, CDR2 FQNEAQ (reference sequence). The CDR3 runs to 15 residues. V was pared by 0 bases and J by 0 bases, with 8 bases between. Here the CDR3 reads CASSLAQQLNTEAFF. CDR3 DNA sequence: TGTGCCAGCAGCTTAGCCCAACAGTTGAACACTGAAGCTTTCTTT.

The chain combines TRBV30 with TRBJ2-7, with TRBD1 as a possible D gene (5 bases). The CDR3 is 13 amino acids. V dropped 4 bases and J dropped 6 bases, with 16 bases sitting between them. Germline V gene lookup returns CDR1 GTSNPN and CDR2 SVGIG (reference sequence). The CDR3 region is CAWTRDWASEQYF. The CDR3 nucleotides read TGTGCCTGGACCAGGGATTGGGCTTCCGAGCAGTACTTC.

The chain carries TRBV9 and TRBJ2-2, with D perhaps matching TRBD1 (6 bases). This CDR3 comprises 15 residues. Between the trimmed V and J ends, which lost 0 bases and 4 bases, there was a span of 10 bases. The V gene's germline CDR1 is SGDLS and CDR2 YYNGEE. The CDR3 loop reads CASSVGGRGTGELFF. The CDR3 DNA reads TGTGCCAGCAGCGTAGGGGGGCGAGGCACCGGGGAGCTGTTTTTT. Based on the CDR3 plus reference TRBV9 and TRBJ2-2, the full variable domain is DSGVTQTPKHLITATGQRVTLRCSPRSGDLSVYWYQQSLDQGLQFLIQYYNGEERAKGNILERFSAQQFPDLHSELNLSSLELGDSALYFCASSVGGRGTGELFFGEGSRLTVL.

The chain carries TRBV9 and TRBJ2-3; 11 bases line up with TRBD2. The CDR3 runs 16 residues. Germline V gene lookup returns CDR1 SGDLS and CDR2 YYNGEE. The trim removed 1 base at V and 4 bases at J, leaving 5 bases unmatched. The CDR3 coding sequence is TGTGCCAGCAGCGTATTTAGCGGGGGGGCGGCAGATACGCAGTATTTT. It yields the protein CASSVFSGGAADTQYF.

This chain links TRBV7-7 with TRBJ2-5; 7 bases line up with TRBD1. The germline V gene has CDR1 SSHAT and CDR2 FNYEAQ (reference sequence). CDR3 length: 15 amino acids. V trimming: 5 bases; J trimming: 5 bases; junction bases outside the gene matches: 11. The CDR3 region has the DNA TGTGCCAGCAGCCCGGAGACAGGGATCGGGGAGACCCAGTACTTC. Its translation: CASSPETGIGETQYF.

V and J are TRBV7-9 and TRBJ1-3; tentatively, D is TRBD1 (5 bases). CDR1 and CDR2 (germline): SEHNR, FQNEAQ (reference sequence). V was cut by 6 bases and J by 0 bases, with 9 bases left in between. This CDR3 is 14 amino acids long. The CDR3 coding sequence is TGTGCCAGCAGACGACAGAACTCTGGAAACACCATATATTTT. Its protein is CASRRQNSGNTIYF.

This clone was recorded once. This rearrangement joins TRBV13 to TRBJ2-2, with a possible D match to TRBD1 (5 bases). The CDR3 has 15 residues. Trimming left V 4 bases short and J 1 base short, with 10 bases between. Germline CDR1 is PRHDT and CDR2 is FYEKMQ (reference sequence). CDR3 DNA sequence: TGTGCCAGCAGCTACGAAACAGGGAACACCGGGGAGCTGTTTTTT. This sequence encodes CASSYETGNTGELFF.

The chain joins TRBV27 to TRBJ2-7; D perhaps matches TRBD1 (6 bases). V lost 2 bases and J 5 bases, leaving 13 bases between the germline ends. Germline V gene lookup returns CDR1 MNHEY and CDR2 SMNVEV (reference sequence). The CDR3 consists of 14 residues. CDR3 amino acids: CASSLNRATDEQYF. CDR3 nucleotide sequence: TGTGCCAGCAGTTTAAACAGGGCCACGGACGAGCAGTACTTC.

V and J are TRBV7-9 and TRBJ1-1; D not resolved. Looked up from germline, CDR1 is SEHNR and CDR2 is FQNEAQ (reference sequence). This CDR3 has 13 residues. Trimming removed 3 bases from V and 1 base from J, with 6 bases in between. In DNA, the CDR3 is TGTGCCAGCAGCTTTCTCCCGAACACTGAAGCTTTCTTT. This codes for CASSFLPNTEAFF.

The chain couples TRBV4-3 to TRBJ1-1, with D unclear. This CDR3 contains 15 residues. Germline V gene data show CDR1 as LGHNA and CDR2 as YSLEER. V was trimmed by 0 bases and J by 2 bases, leaving 10 bases between them. CDR3: CASSQDQAGNTEAFF. Here the CDR3 DNA reads TGCGCCAGCAGCCAAGATCAGGCGGGAAACACTGAAGCTTTCTTT.

CDR3 DNA: TGTGCCAGCAGCTTGGTACAGAGGGTCTACGAGCAGTACTTC. Its translation: CASSLVQRVYEQYF. This chain links TRBV5-6 with TRBJ2-7, with D possibly matching TRBD2 (5 bases). The CDR3 runs 14 residues. CDR1 and CDR2 from the germline V gene are SGHDT and YYEEEE. V was shortened by 0 bases and J by 3 bases, with 10 bases between the two germline ends.

The J gene is TRBJ2-7, the V gene TRBV13; D ambiguous. V shed 4 bases and J shed 2 bases, with 6 bases lying between them. Per germline, CDR1 PRHDT and CDR2 FYEKMQ (reference sequence). The CDR3 covers 12 residues. The CDR3 protein is CASSSQTYEQYF. In DNA, the CDR3 is TGTGCCAGCAGCTCCCAAACCTACGAGCAGTACTTC. The variable domain in full, with the rest retrieved from reference TRBV13 and TRBJ2-7, is AAGVIQSPRHLIKEKRETATLKCYPIPRHDTVYWYQQGPGQDPQFLISFYEKMQSDKGSIPDRFSAQQFSDYHSELNMSSLELGDSALYFCASSSQTYEQYFGPGTRLTVT.

Concerning this clone: A read error may account for a junction end that differs from germline. The chain combines TRBV30 with TRBJ2-7; no reliable D call. Germline CDR1 GTSNPN, CDR2 SVGIG (reference sequence). The CDR3 is 11 residues long. CDR3 residues: CAWSLERSEHF. In DNA, the CDR3 is TGTGCCTGGAGTTTGGAACGCAGCGAGCACTTC.